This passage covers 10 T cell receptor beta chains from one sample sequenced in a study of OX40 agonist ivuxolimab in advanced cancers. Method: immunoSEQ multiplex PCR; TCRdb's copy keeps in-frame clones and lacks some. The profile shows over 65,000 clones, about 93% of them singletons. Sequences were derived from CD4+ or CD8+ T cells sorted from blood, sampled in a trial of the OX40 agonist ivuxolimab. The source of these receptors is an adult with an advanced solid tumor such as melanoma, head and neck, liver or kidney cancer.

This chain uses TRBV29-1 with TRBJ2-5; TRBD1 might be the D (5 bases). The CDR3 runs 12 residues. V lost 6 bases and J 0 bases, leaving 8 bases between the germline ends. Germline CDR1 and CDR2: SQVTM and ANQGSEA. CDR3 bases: TGCAGCGTCCGGACAAACCAAGAGACCCAGTACTTC. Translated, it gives CSVRTNQETQYF.

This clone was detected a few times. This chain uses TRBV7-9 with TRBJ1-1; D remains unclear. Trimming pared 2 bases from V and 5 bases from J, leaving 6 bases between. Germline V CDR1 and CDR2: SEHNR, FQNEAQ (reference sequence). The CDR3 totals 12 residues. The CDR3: CASSLISTEAFF. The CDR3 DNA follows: TGTGCCAGCAGCTTAATTTCAACTGAAGCTTTCTTT.

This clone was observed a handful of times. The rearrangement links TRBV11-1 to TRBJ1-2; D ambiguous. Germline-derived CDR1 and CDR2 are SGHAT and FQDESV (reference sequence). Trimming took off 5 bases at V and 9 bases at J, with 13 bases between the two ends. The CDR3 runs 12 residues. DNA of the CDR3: TGTGCCAGCAGCCCGCTCGACCGCAGCTACACCTTC. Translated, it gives CASSPLDRSYTF.

CDR3 DNA: TGTGCCAGCAGTGACGACAGCTACGAGCAGTACTTC. It is translated as CASSDDSYEQYF. J is TRBJ2-7 and V is TRBV2, with D maybe TRBD1 (5 bases). In germline, CDR1 is SNHLY, CDR2 FYNNEI. V was cut by 3 bases and J by 3 bases, with 6 bases left in between. The CDR3 contains 12 residues.

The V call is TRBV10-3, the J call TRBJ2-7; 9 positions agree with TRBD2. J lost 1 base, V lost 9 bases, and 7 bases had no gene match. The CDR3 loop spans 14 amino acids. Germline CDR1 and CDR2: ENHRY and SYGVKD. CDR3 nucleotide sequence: TGTGCCATTCGACTAGCGGTTACTTCCTACGAGCAGTACTTC. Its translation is CAIRLAVTSYEQYF.

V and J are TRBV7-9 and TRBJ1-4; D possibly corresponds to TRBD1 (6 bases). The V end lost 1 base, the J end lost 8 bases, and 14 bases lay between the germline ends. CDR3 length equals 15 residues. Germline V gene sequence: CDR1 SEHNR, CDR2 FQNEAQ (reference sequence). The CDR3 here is CASSLEGGAGEKLFF. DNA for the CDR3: TGTGCCAGCAGCTTAGAGGGGGGCGCGGGCGAAAAACTGTTTTTT.

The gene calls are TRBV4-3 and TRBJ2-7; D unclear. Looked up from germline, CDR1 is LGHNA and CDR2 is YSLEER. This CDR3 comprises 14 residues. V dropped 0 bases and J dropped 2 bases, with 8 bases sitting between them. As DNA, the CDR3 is TGCGCCAGCAGCCAAGATTCTTCCACCTACGAGCAGTACTTC. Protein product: CASSQDSSTYEQYF.

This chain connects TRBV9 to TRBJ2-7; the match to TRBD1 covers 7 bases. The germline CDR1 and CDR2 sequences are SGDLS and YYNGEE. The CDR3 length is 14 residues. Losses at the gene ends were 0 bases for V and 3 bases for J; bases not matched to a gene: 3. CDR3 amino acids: CASSVGTGLYEQYF. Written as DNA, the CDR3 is TGTGCCAGCAGCGTAGGGACAGGCCTCTACGAGCAGTACTTC.

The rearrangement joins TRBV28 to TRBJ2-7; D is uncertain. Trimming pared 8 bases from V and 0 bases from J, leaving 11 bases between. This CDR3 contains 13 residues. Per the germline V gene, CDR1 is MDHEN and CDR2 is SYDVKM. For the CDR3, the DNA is TGTGCCAGCTCTATCCCCTTCTCCTACGAGCAGTACTTC. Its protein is CASSIPFSYEQYF.

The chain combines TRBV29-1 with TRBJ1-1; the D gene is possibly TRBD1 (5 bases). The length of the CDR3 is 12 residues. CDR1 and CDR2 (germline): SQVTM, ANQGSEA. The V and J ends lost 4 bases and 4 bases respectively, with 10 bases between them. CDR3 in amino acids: CSVGGPSTEAFF. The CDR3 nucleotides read TGCAGCGTTGGGGGACCAAGCACTGAAGCTTTCTTT.